These 3 T cell receptor beta chains share one sample of origin, sequenced in a study of blood T cell repertoires in COVID-19. Method: immunoSEQ multiplex PCR; TCRdb's copy keeps in-frame clones and lacks some. Of roughly 250,000 clones in the sample, 75% to 90% were seen once. Sequencing was performed on peripheral blood. These receptor sequences come from a woman aged 60-75 years with active or convalescent COVID-19.

This clone was counted between two and nine times. This sequence joins TRBV7-3 and TRBJ2-7, with D perhaps matching TRBD2 (5 bases). Germline CDR1 is SGHTA and CDR2 is FQGTGA. This CDR3 is 13 amino acids long. Trimming removed 5 bases at V and 5 bases at J, with 13 bases between. In DNA, the CDR3 is TGTGCCAGCAGCCGGGAAAGGGCCGACGAGCAGTACTTC. Its protein product is CASSRERADEQYF.

Regarding this clone: The sample carries other DNA sequences with the same CDR3. The chain employs TRBV6-5 and TRBJ1-4; perhaps TRBD1 as D (6 bases). Trimming stripped 5 bases from V and 1 base from J, with 11 bases between. The CDR3 totals 15 residues. Per the germline V gene, CDR1 is MNHEY and CDR2 is SVGAGI. CDR3 amino acids: CASSPQGITNEKLFF. Written as DNA, the CDR3 is TGTGCCAGCAGTCCTCAGGGGATAACTAATGAAAAACTGTTTTTT.

The CDR3 is CASSTRGAGQGAQGLAGLNEQFF. Here the CDR3 DNA reads TGTGCCAGCAGCACTCGGGGAGCTGGACAGGGGGCGCAGGGACTAGCGGGGCTCAATGAGCAGTTCTTC. The gene calls are TRBV21-1 and TRBJ2-1; TRBD2, the table's D call, was not compared with the DNA. TRBV21-1 is a listed pseudogene. The CDR3 extends over 23 amino acids.